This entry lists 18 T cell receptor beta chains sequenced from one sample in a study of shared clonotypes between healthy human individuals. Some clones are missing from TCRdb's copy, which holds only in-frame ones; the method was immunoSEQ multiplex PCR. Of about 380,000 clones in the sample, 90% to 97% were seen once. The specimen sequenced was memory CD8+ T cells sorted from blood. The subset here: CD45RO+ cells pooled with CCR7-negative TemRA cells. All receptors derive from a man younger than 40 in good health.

CDR3 region: CASSTGTITGELFF. DNA of the CDR3: TGCGCCAGCAGTACAGGGACTATTACCGGGGAGCTGTTTTTT. This rearrangement joins TRBV10-1 to TRBJ2-2, with D perhaps TRBD2 (7 bases). This CDR3 spans 14 amino acids. Germline V lookup: CDR1 WNHNN, CDR2 SYGVQD (reference sequence). V gave up 5 bases and J gave up 5 bases, with 12 bases separating them.

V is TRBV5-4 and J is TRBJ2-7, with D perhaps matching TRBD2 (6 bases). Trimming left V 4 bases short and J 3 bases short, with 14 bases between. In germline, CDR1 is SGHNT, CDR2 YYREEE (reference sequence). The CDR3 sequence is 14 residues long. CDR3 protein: CASSVGGFVYEQYF. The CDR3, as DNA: TGTGCCAGCAGCGTCGGGGGATTCGTCTACGAGCAGTACTTC.

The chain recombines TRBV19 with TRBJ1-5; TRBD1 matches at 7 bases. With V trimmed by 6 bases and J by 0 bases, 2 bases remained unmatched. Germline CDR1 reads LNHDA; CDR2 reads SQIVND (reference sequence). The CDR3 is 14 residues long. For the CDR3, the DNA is TGTGCCAGTAGACAGGGGTATAGCAATCAGCCCCAGCATTTT. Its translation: CASRQGYSNQPQHF.

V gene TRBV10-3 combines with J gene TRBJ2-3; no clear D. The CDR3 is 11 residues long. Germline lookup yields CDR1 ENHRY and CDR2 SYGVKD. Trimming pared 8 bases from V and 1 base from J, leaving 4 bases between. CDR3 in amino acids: CAIGGTDTQYF. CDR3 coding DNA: TGTGCCATCGGCGGCACAGATACGCAGTATTTT.

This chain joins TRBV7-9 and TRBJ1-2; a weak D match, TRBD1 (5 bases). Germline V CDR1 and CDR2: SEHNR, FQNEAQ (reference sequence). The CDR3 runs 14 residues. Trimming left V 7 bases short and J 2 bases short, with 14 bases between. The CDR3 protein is CASTSKGPNYGYTF. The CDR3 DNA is TGTGCCAGCACCTCCAAGGGGCCCAACTATGGCTACACCTTC.

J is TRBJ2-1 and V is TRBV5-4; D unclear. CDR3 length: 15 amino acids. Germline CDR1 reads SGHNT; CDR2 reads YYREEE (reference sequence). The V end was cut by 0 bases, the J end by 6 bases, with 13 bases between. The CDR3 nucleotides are TGTGCCAGCAGCTTGGAGTTTAGCTGGGCCAATGAGCAGTTCTTC. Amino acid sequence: CASSLEFSWANEQFF.

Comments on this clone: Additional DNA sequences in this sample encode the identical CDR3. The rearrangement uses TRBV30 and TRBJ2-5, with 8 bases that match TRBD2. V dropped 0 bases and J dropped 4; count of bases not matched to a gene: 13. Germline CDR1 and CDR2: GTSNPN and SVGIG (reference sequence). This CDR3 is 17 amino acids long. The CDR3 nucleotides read TGTGCCTGGAGTGTAAAGGAGGGTGGGGCGGGGGGAGAGACCCAGTACTTC. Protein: CAWSVKEGGAGGETQYF.

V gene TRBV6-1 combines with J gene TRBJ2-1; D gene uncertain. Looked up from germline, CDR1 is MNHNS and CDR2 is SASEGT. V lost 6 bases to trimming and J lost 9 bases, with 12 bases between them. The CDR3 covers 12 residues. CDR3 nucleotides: TGTGCCAGCAGCCCTGACCTAGGTGAGCAGTTCTTC. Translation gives CASSPDLGEQFF.

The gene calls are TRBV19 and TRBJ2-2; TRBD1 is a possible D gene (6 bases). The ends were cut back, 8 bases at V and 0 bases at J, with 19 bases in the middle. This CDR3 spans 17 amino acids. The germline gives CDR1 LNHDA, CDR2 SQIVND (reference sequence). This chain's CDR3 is CASADAGTITNTGELFF. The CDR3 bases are TGTGCCAGTGCCGATGCCGGGACAATCACGAACACCGGGGAGCTGTTTTTT. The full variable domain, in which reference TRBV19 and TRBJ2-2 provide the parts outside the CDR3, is DGGITQSPKYLFRKEGQNVTLSCEQNLNHDAMYWYRQDPGQGLRLIYYSQIVNDFQKGDIAEGYSVSREKKESFPLTVTSAQKNPTAFYLCASADAGTITNTGELFFGEGSRLTVL.

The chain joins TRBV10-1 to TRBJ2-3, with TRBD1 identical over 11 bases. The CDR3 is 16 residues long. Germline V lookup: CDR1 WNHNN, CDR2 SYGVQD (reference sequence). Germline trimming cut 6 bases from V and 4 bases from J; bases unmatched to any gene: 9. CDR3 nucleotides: TGCGCCAGCAGCCCTTCTCCGGGACAGGGGGCAGATACGCAGTATTTT. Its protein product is CASSPSPGQGADTQYF.

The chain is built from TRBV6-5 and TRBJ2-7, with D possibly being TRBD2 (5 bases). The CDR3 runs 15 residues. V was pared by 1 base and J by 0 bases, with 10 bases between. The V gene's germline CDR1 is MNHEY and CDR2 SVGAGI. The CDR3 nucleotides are TGTGCCAGCAGTTACTGTCTCGGGATCTCCTACGAGCAGTACTTC. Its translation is CASSYCLGISYEQYF.

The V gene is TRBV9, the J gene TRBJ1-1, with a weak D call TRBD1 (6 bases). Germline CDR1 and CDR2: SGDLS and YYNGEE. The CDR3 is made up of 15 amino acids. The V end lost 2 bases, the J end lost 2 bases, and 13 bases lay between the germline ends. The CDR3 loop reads CASSVFGQTNTEAFF. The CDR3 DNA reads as TGTGCCAGCAGCGTTTTCGGACAGACAAACACTGAAGCTTTCTTT. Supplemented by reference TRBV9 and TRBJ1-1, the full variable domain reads DSGVTQTPKHLITATGQRVTLRCSPRSGDLSVYWYQQSLDQGLQFLIQYYNGEERAKGNILERFSAQQFPDLHSELNLSSLELGDSALYFCASSVFGQTNTEAFFGQGTRLTVV.

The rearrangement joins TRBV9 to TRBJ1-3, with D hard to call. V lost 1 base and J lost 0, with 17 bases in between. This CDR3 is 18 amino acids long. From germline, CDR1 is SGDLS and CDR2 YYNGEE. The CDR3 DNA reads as TGTGCCAGCAGCGTAAGAGGACTCGGGGATTCCTCTGGAAACACCATATATTTT. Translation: CASSVRGLGDSSGNTIYF.

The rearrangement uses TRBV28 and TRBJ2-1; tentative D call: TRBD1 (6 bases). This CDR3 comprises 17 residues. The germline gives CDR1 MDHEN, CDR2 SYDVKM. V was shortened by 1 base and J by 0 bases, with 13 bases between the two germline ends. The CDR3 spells CASSLFLTGSSYNEQFF. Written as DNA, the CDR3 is TGTGCCAGCAGTTTATTCTTGACAGGTAGCTCCTACAATGAGCAGTTCTTC. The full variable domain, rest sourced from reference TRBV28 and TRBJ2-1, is DVKVTQSSRYLVKRTGEKVFLECVQDMDHENMFWYRQDPGLGLRLIYFSYDVKMKEKGDIPEGYSVSREKKERFSLILESASTNQTSMYLCASSLFLTGSSYNEQFFGPGTRLTVL.

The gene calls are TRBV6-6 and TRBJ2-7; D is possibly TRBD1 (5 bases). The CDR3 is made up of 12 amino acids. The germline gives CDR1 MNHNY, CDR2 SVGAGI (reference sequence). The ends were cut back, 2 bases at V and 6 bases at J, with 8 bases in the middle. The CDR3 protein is CASSYQGGEQYF. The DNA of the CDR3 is TGTGCCAGCAGTTACCAGGGCGGCGAGCAGTACTTC.

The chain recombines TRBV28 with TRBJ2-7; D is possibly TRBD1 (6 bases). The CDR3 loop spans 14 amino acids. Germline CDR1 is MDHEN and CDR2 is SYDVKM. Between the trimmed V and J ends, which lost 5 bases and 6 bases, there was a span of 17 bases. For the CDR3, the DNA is TGTGCCAGCAGTCTCACAGGGCCCCTCTCCGAGCAGTACTTC. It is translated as CASSLTGPLSEQYF.

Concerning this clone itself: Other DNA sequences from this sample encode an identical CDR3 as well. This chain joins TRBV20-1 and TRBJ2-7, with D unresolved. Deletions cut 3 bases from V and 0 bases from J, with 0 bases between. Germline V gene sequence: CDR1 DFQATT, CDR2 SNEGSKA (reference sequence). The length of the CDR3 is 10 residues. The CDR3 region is CSASSYEQYF. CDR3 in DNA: TGCAGTGCTAGCTCCTACGAGCAGTACTTC.

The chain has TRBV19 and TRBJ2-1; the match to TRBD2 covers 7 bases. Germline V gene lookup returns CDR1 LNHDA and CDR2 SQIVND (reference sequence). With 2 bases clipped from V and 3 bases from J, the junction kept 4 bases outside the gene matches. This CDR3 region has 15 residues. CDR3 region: CASSIIAGRYNEQFF. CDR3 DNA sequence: TGTGCCAGTAGTATAATAGCGGGCCGCTACAATGAGCAGTTCTTC.